This section outlines one T cell receptor beta chain sequence together with its context. These data originate in a study of glioma-infiltrating T cells. Using RNA template, CDR3s of TCR alpha and beta were amplified with iRepertoire arm-PCR. TCRdb re-analysed the multiplex PCR reads in MiXCR, keeping a single row per CDR3 protein. The repertoire holds more than 300,000 distinct CDR3 sequences, with around 45% as singletons. This CDR3 region has 11 residues. V lost 6 bases and J 2 bases, leaving 4 bases between the germline ends. The germline gives CDR1 SNHLY, CDR2 FYNNEI. This rearrangement joins TRBV2 to TRBJ2-5, with D unresolved. This receptor was identified in a human donor with low-grade glioma or glioblastoma, undergoing nonglioma brain surgery, or in good health (not recorded which). Sequencing was performed on glioma tissue, nonneoplastic brain tissue, or PBMCs (not recorded which). The CDR3 here is CASSRQETQYF. For the CDR3, the DNA is TGTGCCAGCAGCCGACAAGAGACCCAGTACTTC.